This T cell receptor (beta chain) is drawn from a study of cytomegalovirus exposure and HLA in healthy donors. The PCR had 60 Vbeta and 13 Jbeta primers. Generated by immunoSEQ multiplex PCR, the TCRdb table keeps only in-frame clones and is missing some. The listing contains some 80,000 clones. Per the germline V gene, CDR1 is SGHRS and CDR2 is YFSETQ. The V end lost 3 bases, the J end lost 4 bases, and 25 bases lay between the germline ends. The CDR3 is 19 amino acids. The clonotype was recovered from a man aged 50-60 years in good health and CMV-seropositive. The specimen sequenced was PBMCs. V gene TRBV5-1 combines with J gene TRBJ2-2; TRBD2 might be the D (5 bases). This CDR3 reads CASSSRPASVGVGTGELFF. The CDR3 DNA reads TGCGCCAGCAGCTCGCGCCCCGCCTCGGTGGGAGTTGGCACCGGGGAGCTGTTTTTT.